This T cell receptor (beta chain) was sequenced in a study of T cell repertoires in cytomegalovirus infection. Overall study: Public TCR beta signatures were indicative of both CMV infection and a matching HLA type. Study outcomes and limitations: In two of eight donors, the top clonotype was HLA-C-restricted CMV-specific.

There are 13 residues in the CDR3. Trimming shortened V by 0 bases and J by 4 bases, and 7 bases separated the two germline ends. CDR1 SGDLS and CDR2 YYNGEE come from the germline V gene. This clonotype has only a few counts. The antigen is undetermined. TCRdb re-called the reads with MiXCR, one entry per CDR3 protein. The sample includes around 250,000 distinct CDR3 sequences, over 15% of them seen just once. V is TRBV9 and J is TRBJ1-2, with TRBD1 as a possible D gene (6 bases). Material for sequencing was CD8+ T cells from PBMCs. The TCR sequence derives from a human donor in good health (CMV status not recorded). Some clones in this sample may be carry-over from other donors' samples. The CDR3 DNA reads as TGTGCCAGCAGCGTAGAGACAGGCTATGGCTACACCTTC. As protein: CASSVETGYGYTF.